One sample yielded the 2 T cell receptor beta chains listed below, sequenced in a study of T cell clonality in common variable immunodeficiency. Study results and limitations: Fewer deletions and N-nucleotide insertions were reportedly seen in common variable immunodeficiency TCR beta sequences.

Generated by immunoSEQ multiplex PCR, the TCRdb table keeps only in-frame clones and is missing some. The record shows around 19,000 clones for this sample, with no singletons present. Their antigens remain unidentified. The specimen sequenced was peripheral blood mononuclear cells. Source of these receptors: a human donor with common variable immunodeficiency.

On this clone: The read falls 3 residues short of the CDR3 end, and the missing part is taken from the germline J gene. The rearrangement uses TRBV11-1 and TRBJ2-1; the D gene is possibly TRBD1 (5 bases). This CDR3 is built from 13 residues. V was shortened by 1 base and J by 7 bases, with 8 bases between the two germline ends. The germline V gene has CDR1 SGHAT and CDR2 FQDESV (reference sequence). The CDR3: CASSLGYRNEQFF. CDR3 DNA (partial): TGTGCCAGCAGCTTAGGTTACAGGAATGAG.

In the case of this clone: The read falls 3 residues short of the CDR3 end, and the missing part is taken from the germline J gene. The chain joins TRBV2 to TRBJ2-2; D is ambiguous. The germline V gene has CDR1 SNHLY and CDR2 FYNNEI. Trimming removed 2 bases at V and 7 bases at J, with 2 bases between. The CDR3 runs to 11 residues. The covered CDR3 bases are TGTGCCAGCAGTGAATACGGGGAG. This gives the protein CASSEYGE. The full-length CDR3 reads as CASSEYGELFF.